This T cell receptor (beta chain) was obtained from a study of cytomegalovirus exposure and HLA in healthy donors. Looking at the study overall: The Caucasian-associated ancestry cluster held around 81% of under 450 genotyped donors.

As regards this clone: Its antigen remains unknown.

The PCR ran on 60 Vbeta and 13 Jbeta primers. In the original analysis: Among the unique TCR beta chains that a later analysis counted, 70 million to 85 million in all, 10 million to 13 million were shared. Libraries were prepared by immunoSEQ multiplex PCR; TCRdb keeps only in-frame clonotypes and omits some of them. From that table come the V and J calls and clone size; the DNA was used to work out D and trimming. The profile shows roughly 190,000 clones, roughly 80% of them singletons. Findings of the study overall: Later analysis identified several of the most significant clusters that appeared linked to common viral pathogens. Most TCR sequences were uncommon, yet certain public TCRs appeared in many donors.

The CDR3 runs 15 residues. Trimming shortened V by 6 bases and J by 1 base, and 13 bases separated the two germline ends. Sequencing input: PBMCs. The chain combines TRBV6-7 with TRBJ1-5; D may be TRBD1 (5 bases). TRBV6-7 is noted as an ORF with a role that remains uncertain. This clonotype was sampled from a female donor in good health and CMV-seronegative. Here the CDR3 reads CASRDQQASNQPQHF. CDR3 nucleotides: TGTGCCAGCAGAGACCAACAGGCGAGCAATCAGCCCCAGCATTTT.